What follows describes a single T cell receptor beta chain. Its antigen remains unknown. These data are taken from a study of cytomegalovirus exposure and HLA in healthy donors. Whole-study results and caveats: Many donors carried some public TCRs, although rarity characterized most TCR sequences.

The primer mix had 60 Vbeta and 13 Jbeta primers. TCRdb keeps only in-frame clones here, not all; method: immunoSEQ multiplex PCR. The table lists about 170,000 clones, about 62% of them singletons. The V end lost 5 bases, the J end lost 7 bases, and 17 bases lay between the germline ends. The CDR3 sequence is 14 residues long. Germline CDR1 and CDR2: LNHDA and SQIVND (reference sequence). Material: PBMCs. This chain links TRBV19 with TRBJ1-1; the D gene is possibly TRBD1 (5 bases). This TCR derives from a man aged 35-49 years in good health and CMV-seronegative. CDR3 sequence: CASSELSRQLEAFF. CDR3 sequence (DNA): TGTGCCAGTAGTGAACTATCAAGACAGCTTGAAGCTTTCTTT.